This entry is about one T cell receptor (beta chain). What it recognizes is unknown. Eligibility required adulthood, ileal or ileocolonic Crohn's disease and indicated ileocolonic resection. This record belongs to a study of T cell repertoires in ileal Crohn's disease. Study-level findings and limits: Compared with CD4 T cells, sorted CD8 cells carried more expanded clones.

Each sample's TCRB immunosequencing used roughly 500 nanograms of biopsy DNA. TCRdb keeps only in-frame clones here, not all; method: immunoSEQ multiplex PCR. The sample includes about 8,400 clones, around 80% of them seen just once. The length of the CDR3 is 15 residues. Germline V gene sequence: CDR1 SGHRS, CDR2 YFSETQ. V was shortened by 4 bases and J by 0 bases, with 13 bases between the two germline ends. Sequenced material: ileal tissue. The TCR originated in an adult with Crohn's disease. V usage is TRBV5-1 and J usage is TRBJ2-5, with D perhaps TRBD2 (5 bases). The DNA of the CDR3 is TGCGCCAGCAGCCCTCTCGGACTGTACCAAGAGACCCAGTACTTC. The encoded protein is CASSPLGLYQETQYF.